This T cell receptor (beta chain) was sequenced in a study of blood T cell repertoires in COVID-19. Study details: The samples span acute and convalescent COVID-19 from the United States, Italy and Spain. The cDNA or gDNA used as material had been derived from T cells, B-cell-depleted T cells, or PBMCs.

In the original workflow: Estimation of nucleated cell counts relied on the amplification of reference gene primers. Produced via immunoSEQ multiplex PCR; TCRdb's table is partial and in-frame only. V, J and clone size are those of that table, while D and trimming were read from the DNA. The sample carries 80,000 to 95,000 clones, about 86% recorded once. This sequence was found in an elderly woman in a cohort sampled during active or convalescent COVID-19. Sequenced input: peripheral blood.

The CDR3 loop is CASMYSGNTIYF. In DNA, the CDR3 is TGCGCCAGCATGTACTCTGGAAACACCATATATTTT. J is TRBJ1-3 and V is TRBV10-2, with D hard to call. The CDR3 length is 12 residues. Trimming shortened V by 7 bases and J by 0 bases, and 4 bases separated the two germline ends. Germline CDR1 WSHSY, CDR2 SAAADI.